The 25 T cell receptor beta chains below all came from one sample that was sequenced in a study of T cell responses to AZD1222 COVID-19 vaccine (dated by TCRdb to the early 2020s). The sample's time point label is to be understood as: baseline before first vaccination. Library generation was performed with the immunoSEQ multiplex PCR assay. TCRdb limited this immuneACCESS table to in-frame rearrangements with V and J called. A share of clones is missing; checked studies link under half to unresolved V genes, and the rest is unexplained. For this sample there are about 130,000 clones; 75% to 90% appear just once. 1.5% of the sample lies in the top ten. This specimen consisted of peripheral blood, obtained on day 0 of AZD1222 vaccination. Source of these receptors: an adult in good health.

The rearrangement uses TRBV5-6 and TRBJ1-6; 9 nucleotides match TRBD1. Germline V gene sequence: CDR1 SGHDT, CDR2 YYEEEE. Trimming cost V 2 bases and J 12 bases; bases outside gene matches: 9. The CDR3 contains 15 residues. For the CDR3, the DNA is TGTGCCAGCAGCTTACTGGGACAGGGTGAACGACCCCTCCACTTT. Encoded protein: CASSLLGQGERPLHF.

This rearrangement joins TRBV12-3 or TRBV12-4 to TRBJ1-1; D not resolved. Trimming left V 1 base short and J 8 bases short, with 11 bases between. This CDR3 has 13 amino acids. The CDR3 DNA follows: TGTGCCAGCAGTTTAGGAGACACTCTCGAAGCTTTCTTT. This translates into CASSLGDTLEAFF.

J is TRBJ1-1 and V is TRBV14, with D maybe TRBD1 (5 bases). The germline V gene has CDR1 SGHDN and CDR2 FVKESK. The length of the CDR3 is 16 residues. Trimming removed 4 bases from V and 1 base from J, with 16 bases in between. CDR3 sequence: CASSPEGAFPNTEAFF. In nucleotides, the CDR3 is TGTGCCAGCAGCCCTGAAGGGGCCTTTCCGAACACTGAAGCTTTCTTT.

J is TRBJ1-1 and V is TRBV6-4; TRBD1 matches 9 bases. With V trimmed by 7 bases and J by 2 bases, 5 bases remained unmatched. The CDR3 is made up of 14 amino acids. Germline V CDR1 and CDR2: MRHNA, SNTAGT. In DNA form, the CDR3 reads TGTGCCAGCAAGCCGGGACAGGGAAACACTGAAGCTTTCTTT. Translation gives CASKPGQGNTEAFF.

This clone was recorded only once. The CDR3 nucleotides are TGTGCCAGTACTGGACAGGGCCATCAGCCCCAGCATTTT. Its protein is CASTGQGHQPQHF. The chain is built from TRBV19 and TRBJ1-5; 8 bases align to TRBD1. Germline lookup yields CDR1 LNHDA and CDR2 SQIVND (reference sequence). Trimming took 7 bases from V and 5 from J; bases not matched to a gene: 4. This CDR3 is built from 13 residues.

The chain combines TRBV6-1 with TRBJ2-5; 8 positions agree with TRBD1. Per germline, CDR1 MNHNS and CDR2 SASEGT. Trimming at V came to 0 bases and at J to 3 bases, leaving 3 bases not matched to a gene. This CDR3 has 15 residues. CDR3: CASSEALDREETQYF. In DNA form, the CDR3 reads TGTGCCAGCAGTGAAGCCTTGGACAGGGAAGAGACCCAGTACTTC.

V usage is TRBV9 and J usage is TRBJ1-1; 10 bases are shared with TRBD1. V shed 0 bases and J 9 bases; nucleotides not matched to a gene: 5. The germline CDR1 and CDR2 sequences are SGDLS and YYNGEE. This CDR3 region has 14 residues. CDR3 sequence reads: CASSVEGDRGKAFF. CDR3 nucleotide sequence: TGTGCCAGCAGCGTAGAGGGGGACAGGGGAAAAGCTTTCTTT.

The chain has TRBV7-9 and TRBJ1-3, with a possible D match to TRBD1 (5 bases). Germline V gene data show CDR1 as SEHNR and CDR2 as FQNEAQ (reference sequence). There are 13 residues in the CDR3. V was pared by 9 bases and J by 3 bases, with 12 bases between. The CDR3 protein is CASSAGFGNTIYF. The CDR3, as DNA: TGTGCCAGTTCGGCAGGGTTTGGAAACACCATATATTTT.

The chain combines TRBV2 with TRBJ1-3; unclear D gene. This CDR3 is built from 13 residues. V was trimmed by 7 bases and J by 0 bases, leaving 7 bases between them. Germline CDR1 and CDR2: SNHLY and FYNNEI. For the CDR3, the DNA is TGTGCCAGCAAGTCACTCTCTGGAAACACCATATATTTT. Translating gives CASKSLSGNTIYF.

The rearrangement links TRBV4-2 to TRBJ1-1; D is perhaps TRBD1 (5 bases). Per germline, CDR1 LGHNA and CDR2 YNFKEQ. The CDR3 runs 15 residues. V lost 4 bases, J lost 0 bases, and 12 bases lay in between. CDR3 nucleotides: TGTGCCAGCAGCCCCGGGGCAGGCATGAACACTGAAGCTTTCTTT. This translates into CASSPGAGMNTEAFF.

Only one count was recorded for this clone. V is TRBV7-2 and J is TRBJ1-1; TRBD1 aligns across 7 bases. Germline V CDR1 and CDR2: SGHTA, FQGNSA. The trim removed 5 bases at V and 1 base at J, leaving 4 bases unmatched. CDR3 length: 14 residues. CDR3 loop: CASSEGQTNTEAFF. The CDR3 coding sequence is TGTGCCAGCAGCGAGGGACAGACGAACACTGAAGCTTTCTTT.

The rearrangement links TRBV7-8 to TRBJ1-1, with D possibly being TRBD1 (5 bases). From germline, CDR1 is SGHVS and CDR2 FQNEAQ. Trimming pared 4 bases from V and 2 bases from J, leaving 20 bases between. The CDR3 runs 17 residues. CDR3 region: CASSSHDLGPRNTEAFF. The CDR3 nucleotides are TGTGCCAGCAGCTCCCATGATCTGGGACCGAGAAACACTGAAGCTTTCTTT. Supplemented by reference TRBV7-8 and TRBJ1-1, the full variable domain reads GAGVSQSPRYKVAKRGQDVALRCDPISGHVSLFWYQQALGQGPEFLTYFQNEAQLDKSGLPSDRFFAERPEGSVSTLKIQRTQQEDSAVYLCASSSHDLGPRNTEAFFGQGTRLTVV.

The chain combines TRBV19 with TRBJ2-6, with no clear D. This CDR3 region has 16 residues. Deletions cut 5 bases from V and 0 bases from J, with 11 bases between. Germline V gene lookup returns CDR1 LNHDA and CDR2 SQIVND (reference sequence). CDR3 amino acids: CASSSANPSGANVLTF. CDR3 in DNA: TGTGCCAGTAGTTCGGCAAACCCCTCTGGGGCCAACGTCCTGACTTTC.

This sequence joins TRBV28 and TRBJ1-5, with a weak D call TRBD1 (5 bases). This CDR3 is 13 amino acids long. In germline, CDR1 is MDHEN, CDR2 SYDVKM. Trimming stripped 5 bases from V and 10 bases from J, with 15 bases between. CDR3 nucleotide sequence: TGTGCCAGCAGTACATGGGACCGCCGACCCCAGCATTTT. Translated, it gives CASSTWDRRPQHF. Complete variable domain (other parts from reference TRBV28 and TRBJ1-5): DVKVTQSSRYLVKRTGEKVFLECVQDMDHENMFWYRQDPGLGLRLIYFSYDVKMKEKGDIPEGYSVSREKKERFSLILESASTNQTSMYLCASSTWDRRPQHFGDGTRLSIL.

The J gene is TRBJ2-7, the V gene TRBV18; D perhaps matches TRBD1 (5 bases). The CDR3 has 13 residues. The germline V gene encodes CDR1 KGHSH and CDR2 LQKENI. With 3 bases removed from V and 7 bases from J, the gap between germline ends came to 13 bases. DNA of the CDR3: TGTGCCAGCTCACCGTTCAGGGCACGGGAGCAGTACTTC. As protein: CASSPFRAREQYF. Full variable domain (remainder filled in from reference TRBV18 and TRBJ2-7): NAGVMQNPRHLVRRRGQEARLRCSPMKGHSHVYWYRQLPEEGLKFMVYLQKENIIDESGMPKERFSAEFPKEGPSILRIQQVVRGDSAAYFCASSPFRAREQYFGPGTRLTVT.

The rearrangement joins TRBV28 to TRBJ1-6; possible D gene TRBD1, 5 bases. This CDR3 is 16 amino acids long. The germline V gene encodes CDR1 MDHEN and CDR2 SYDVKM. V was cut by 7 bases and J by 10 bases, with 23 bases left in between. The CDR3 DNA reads TGTGCCAGCATCTCGAATCGCCTCTCGGGGGGATCACCCCTCCACTTT. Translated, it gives CASISNRLSGGSPLHF.

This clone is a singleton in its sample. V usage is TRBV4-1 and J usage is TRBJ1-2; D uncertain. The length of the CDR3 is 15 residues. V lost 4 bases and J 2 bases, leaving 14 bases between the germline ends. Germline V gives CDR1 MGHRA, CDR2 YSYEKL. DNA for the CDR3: TGCGCCAGCAGCCTAAGGGCCGCCGCCAACTATGGCTACACCTTC. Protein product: CASSLRAAANYGYTF.

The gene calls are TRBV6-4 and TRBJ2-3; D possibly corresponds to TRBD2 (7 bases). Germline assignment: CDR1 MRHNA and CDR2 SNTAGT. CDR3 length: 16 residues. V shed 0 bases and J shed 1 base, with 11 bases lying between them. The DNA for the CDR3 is TGTGCCAGCAGTGACTCGGGGGGGGGCGGCACAGATACGCAGTATTTT. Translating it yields CASSDSGGGGTDTQYF.

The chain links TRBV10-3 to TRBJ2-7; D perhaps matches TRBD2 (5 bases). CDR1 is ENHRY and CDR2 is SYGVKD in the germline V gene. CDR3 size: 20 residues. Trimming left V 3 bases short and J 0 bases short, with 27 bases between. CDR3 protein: CAISDSWTLASGGGSYEQYF. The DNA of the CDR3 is TGTGCCATCAGTGACTCCTGGACCCTAGCTTCAGGCGGCGGCTCCTACGAGCAGTACTTC.

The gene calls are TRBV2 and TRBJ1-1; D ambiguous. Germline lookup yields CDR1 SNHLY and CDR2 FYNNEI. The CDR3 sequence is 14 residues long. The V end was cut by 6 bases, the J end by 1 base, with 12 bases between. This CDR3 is CASSVLVPNTEAFF. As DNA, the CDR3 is TGTGCCAGCAGCGTACTTGTCCCGAACACTGAAGCTTTCTTT.

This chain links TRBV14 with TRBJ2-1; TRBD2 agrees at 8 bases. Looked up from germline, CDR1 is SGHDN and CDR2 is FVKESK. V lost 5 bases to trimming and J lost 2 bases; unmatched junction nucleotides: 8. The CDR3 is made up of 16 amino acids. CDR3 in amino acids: CASSTLRGGTYNEQFF. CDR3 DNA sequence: TGTGCCAGCAGCACTCTCCGGGGGGGGACCTACAATGAGCAGTTCTTC.

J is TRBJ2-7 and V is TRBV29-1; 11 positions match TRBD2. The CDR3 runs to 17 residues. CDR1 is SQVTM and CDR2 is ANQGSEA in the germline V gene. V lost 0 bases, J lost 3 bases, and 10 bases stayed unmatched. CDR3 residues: CSVEDESSSGGFYEQYF. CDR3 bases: TGCAGCGTTGAAGATGAGTCCTCTAGCGGGGGGTTCTACGAGCAGTACTTC.

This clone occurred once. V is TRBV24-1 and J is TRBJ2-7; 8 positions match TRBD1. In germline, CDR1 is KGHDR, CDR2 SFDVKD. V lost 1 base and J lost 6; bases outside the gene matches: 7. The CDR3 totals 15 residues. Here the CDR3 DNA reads TGTGCCACCAGTGATTTCAGGACAGGGTCGTCCGAGCAGTACTTC. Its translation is CATSDFRTGSSEQYF.

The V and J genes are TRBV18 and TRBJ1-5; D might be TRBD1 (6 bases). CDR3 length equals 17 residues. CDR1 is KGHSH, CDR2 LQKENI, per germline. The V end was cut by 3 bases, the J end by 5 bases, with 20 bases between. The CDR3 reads CASSPPNAGQLHQPQHF. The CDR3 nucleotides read TGTGCCAGCTCACCGCCAAACGCCGGACAGTTACATCAGCCCCAGCATTTT.

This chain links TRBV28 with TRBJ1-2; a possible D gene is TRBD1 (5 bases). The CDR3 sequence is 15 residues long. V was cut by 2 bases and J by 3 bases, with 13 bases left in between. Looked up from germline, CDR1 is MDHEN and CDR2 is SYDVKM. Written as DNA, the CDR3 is TGTGCCAGCAGTTTAGCAGGGTCCCTAGACTATGGCTACACCTTC. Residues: CASSLAGSLDYGYTF.